The 9 T cell receptor beta chains below all came from one sample that was sequenced in a study of shared clonotypes between healthy human individuals. Sequencing was performed with immunoSEQ multiplex PCR; in TCRdb, only in-frame clones are kept and a portion is missing. The table records 950,000 to 1,200,000 clones, roughly 80% of them present only once. Sequenced material: memory CD4+ T cells from PBMCs. Subset defined: CD45RA-negative fraction. These receptors originate from a man younger than 35 in good health. Some clones in this sample may be carry-over from other donors' samples.

V gene TRBV25-1 combines with J gene TRBJ1-4, with D possibly matching TRBD1 (5 bases). The CDR3 runs to 15 residues. Germline values: CDR1 MGHDK, CDR2 SYGVNS. V was cut by 3 bases and J by 5 bases, with 13 bases left in between. The CDR3 here is CASSDSRRGNEKLFF. In DNA, the CDR3 is TGTGCCAGCAGTGATAGCCGGCGGGGGAATGAAAAACTGTTTTTT.

The sample holds many counts of this clone. V gene TRBV7-2 combines with J gene TRBJ1-4; 9 bases align to TRBD1. Germline V gives CDR1 SGHTA, CDR2 FQGNSA. This CDR3 is built from 14 residues. Trimming removed 5 bases from V and 8 bases from J; junction bases left unmatched: 6. This CDR3 is CASSLTGGAEKLFF. For the CDR3, the DNA is TGTGCCAGCAGCCTCACAGGGGGCGCGGAAAAACTGTTTTTT.

A remark on this clone: Other DNA sequences within the sample encode an identical CDR3. The DNA for the CDR3 is TGTGCCAGCAGCCCCGCAGGGCTCTCCTACGAGCAGTACTTC. The encoded protein is CASSPAGLSYEQYF. The chain couples TRBV28 to TRBJ2-7; the D gene is possibly TRBD1 (5 bases). The CDR3 runs to 14 residues. V was clipped by 6 bases and J by 0 bases, with 12 bases between them. The germline CDR1 and CDR2 sequences are MDHEN and SYDVKM.

The chain couples TRBV7-2 to TRBJ2-6; no clear D. V lost 8 bases, J lost 2 bases, and 16 bases lay in between. The CDR3 consists of 16 residues. The germline gives CDR1 SGHTA, CDR2 FQGNSA. DNA for the CDR3: TGTGCCAGCCTCCCCGGTTGGGCAGCTGGGGCCAACGTCCTGACTTTC. Translating it yields CASLPGWAAGANVLTF.

The chain recombines TRBV7-9 with TRBJ2-5, with unresolved D. The CDR3 has 12 residues. Deletions cut 1 base from V and 4 bases from J, with 4 bases between. Germline V gene lookup returns CDR1 SEHNR and CDR2 FQNEAQ (reference sequence). DNA of the CDR3: TGTGCCAGCAGCTTAGAGTCAGAGACCCAGTACTTC. Its protein product is CASSLESETQYF.

This chain links TRBV7-3 with TRBJ2-3, with 15 nucleotides matching TRBD2. This CDR3 region has 17 residues. Per germline, CDR1 SGHTA and CDR2 FQGTGA. The J segment lost 4 bases and the V segment lost 2 bases, leaving 4 bases of the junction unmatched. The CDR3 here is CASSLLGTSGRSDTQYF. The CDR3 region has the DNA TGTGCCAGCAGCTTACTCGGGACTAGCGGGAGGTCAGATACGCAGTATTTT.

This CDR3 is CASSLLQGGGNTIYF. CDR3 coding DNA: TGTGCCAGCAGCTTATTACAGGGAGGTGGAAACACCATATATTTT. The chain has TRBV7-9 and TRBJ1-3; a weak D match, TRBD1 (6 bases). V lost 2 bases to trimming and J lost 3 bases, with 11 bases between them. The CDR3 sequence is 15 residues long. Germline CDR1 reads SEHNR; CDR2 reads FQNEAQ (reference sequence).

The chain has TRBV7-8 and TRBJ2-7; 14 bases match TRBD2. This CDR3 comprises 14 residues. The V gene end was trimmed by 4 bases and the J gene end by 6 bases; junction bases not matched to a gene: 2. Germline-derived CDR1 and CDR2 are SGHVS and FQNEAQ. This chain's CDR3 is CASSWTSGRSEQYF. The CDR3 bases are TGTGCCAGCAGCTGGACTAGCGGGAGGAGCGAGCAGTACTTC.

This chain uses TRBV18 with TRBJ1-1, with D unclear. The CDR3 covers 12 residues. Germline V gives CDR1 KGHSH, CDR2 LQKENI. V was pared by 5 bases and J by 1 base, with 5 bases between. The CDR3 here is CASSRQNTEAFF. Here the CDR3 DNA reads TGTGCCAGCTCAAGACAGAACACTGAAGCTTTCTTT.